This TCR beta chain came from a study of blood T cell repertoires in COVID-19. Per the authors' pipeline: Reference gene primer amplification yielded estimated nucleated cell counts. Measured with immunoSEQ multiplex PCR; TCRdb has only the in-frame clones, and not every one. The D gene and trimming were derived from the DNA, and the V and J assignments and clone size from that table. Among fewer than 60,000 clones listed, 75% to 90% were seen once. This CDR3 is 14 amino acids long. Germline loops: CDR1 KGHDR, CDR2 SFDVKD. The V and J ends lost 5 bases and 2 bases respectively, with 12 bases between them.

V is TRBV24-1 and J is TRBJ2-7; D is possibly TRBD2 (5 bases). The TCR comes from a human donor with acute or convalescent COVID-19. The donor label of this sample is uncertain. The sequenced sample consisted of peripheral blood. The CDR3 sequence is CATSGGVRAYEQYF. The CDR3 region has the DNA TGTGCCACCAGTGGGGGAGTACGGGCCTACGAGCAGTACTTC.